This T cell receptor (beta chain) originates from a study of shared clonotypes between healthy human individuals. Overall study findings and caveats: Depth was large, yet rarefaction showed that sorted-subset sequencing was incomplete.

Naive CD8 cells were CD45RO-negative, positively selected for CCR7, excluding terminally differentiated effector memory CD45RA+ cells. A note on this clone: The antigen is undetermined.

Only in-frame clones appear in the TCRdb table, and some are missing; sequencing was by immunoSEQ multiplex PCR. Here the sample spans 450,000 to 700,000 clones, over 95% being singletons. The CDR3 consists of 14 residues. The germline gives CDR1 GTSNPN, CDR2 SVGIG (reference sequence). The V and J ends lost 0 bases and 3 bases respectively, with 11 bases between them. The chain carries TRBV30 and TRBJ1-1; D is unresolved. The TCR was taken from a woman in her thirties in good health. The sequenced sample consisted of naive CD8+ T cells sorted from blood. The CDR3 sequence is CAWSVGCMDTEAFF. Here the CDR3 DNA reads TGTGCCTGGAGTGTGGGGTGTATGGACACTGAAGCTTTCTTT.